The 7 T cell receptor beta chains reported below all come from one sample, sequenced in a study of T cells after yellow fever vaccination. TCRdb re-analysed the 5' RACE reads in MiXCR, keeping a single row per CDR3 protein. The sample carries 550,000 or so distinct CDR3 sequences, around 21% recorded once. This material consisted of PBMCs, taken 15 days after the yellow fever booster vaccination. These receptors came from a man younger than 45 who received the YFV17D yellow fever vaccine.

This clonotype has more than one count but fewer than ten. The CDR3 nucleotides are TGTGCCACCAGTGATTGGACAGAATCCTACAATGAGCAGTTCTTC. Its protein is CATSDWTESYNEQFF. The V and J genes are TRBV24-1 and TRBJ2-1; D is perhaps TRBD1 (6 bases). Trimming removed 2 bases from V and 1 base from J, with 8 bases in between. CDR1 and CDR2 from the germline V gene are KGHDR and SFDVKD. The CDR3 length is 15 residues.

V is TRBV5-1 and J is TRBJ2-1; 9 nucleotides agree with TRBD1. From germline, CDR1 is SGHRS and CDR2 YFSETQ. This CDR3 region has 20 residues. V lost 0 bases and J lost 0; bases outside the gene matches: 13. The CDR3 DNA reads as TGCGCCAGCAGCTTGGTCAGGACAGGGGATACGAGTCGCTCCTACAATGAGCAGTTCTTC. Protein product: CASSLVRTGDTSRSYNEQFF.

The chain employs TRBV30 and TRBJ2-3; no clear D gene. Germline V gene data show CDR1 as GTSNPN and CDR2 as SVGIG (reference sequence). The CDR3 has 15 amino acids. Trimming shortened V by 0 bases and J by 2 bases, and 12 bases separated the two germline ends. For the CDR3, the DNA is TGTGCCTGGAGTGTAGGGCGCGTGCTCACAGATACGCAGTATTTT. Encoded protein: CAWSVGRVLTDTQYF.

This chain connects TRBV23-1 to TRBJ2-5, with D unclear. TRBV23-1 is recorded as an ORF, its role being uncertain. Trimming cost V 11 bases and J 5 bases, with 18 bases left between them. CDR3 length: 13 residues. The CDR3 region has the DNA TGCGCCCCAGGAAATGGGCGAACGGAGACCCAGTACTTC. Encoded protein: CAPGNGRTETQYF.

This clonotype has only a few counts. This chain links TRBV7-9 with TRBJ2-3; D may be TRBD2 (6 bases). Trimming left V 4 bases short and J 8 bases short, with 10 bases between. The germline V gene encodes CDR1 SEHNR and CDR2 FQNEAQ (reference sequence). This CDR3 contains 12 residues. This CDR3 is CASSSGVGTQYF. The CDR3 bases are TGTGCCAGCAGCTCGGGAGTTGGTACGCAGTATTTT.

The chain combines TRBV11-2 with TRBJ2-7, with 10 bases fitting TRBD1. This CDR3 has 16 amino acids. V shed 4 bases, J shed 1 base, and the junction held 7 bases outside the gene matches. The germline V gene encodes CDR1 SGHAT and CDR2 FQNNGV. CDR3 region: CASSSAGTGESYEQYF. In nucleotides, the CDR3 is TGTGCCAGCAGCTCGGCCGGGACAGGGGAGTCCTACGAGCAGTACTTC. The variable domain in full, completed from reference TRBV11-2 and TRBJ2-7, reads EAGVAQSPRYKIIEKRQSVAFWCNPISGHATLYWYQQILGQGPKLLIQFQNNGVVDDSQLPKDRFSAERLKGVDSTLKIQPAKLEDSAVYLCASSSAGTGESYEQYFGPGTRLTVT.

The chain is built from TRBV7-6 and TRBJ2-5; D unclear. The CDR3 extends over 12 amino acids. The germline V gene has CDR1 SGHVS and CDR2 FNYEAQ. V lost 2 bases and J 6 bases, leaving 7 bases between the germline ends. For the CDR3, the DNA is TGTGCCAGCAGCTTATCCCTAAAGACCCAGTACTTC. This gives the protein CASSLSLKTQYF.